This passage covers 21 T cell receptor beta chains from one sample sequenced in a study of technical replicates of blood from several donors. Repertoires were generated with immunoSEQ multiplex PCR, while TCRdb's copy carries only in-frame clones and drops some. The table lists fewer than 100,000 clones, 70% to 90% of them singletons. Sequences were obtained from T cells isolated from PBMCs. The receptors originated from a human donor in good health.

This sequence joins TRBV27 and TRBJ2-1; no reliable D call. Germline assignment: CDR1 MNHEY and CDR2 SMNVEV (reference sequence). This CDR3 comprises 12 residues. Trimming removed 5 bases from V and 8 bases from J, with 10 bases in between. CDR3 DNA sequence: TGTGCCAGCAGTCGGTTCCGCGATGAGCAGTTCTTC. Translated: CASSRFRDEQFF.

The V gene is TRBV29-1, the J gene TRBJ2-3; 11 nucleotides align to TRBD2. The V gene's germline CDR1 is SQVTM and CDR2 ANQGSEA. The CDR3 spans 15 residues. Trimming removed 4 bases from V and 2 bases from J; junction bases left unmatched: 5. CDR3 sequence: CSVVGTSGLTDTQYF. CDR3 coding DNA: TGCAGCGTTGTCGGGACTAGCGGTCTCACAGATACGCAGTATTTT.

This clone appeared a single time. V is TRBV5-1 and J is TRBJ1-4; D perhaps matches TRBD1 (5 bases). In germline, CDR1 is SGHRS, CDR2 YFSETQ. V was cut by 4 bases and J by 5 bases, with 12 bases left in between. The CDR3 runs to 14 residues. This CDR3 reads CASSPGTKNEKLFF. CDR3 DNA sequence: TGCGCCAGCAGCCCCGGGACTAAGAATGAAAAACTGTTTTTT. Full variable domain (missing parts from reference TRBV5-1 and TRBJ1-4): KAGVTQTPRYLIKTRGQQVTLSCSPISGHRSVSWYQQTPGQGLQFLFEYFSETQRNKGNFPGRFSGRQFSNSRSEMNVSTLELGDSALYLCASSPGTKNEKLFFGSGTQLSVL.

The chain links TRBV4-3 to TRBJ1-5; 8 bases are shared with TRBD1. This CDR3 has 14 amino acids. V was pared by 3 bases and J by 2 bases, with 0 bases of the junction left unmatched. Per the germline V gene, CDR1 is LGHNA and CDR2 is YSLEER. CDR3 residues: CASSQDRGNQPQHF. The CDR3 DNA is TGCGCCAGCAGCCAGGACAGGGGCAATCAGCCCCAGCATTTT.

CDR3 in amino acids: CASSLSGRRYEQYF. Written as DNA, the CDR3 is TGTGCCAGCAGTCTCAGCGGGCGGCGCTACGAGCAGTACTTC. V and J are TRBV6-5 and TRBJ2-7, with a tentative D call TRBD2 (6 bases). CDR3 length: 14 amino acids. The V gene's germline CDR1 is MNHEY and CDR2 SVGAGI. V was trimmed by 5 bases and J by 3 bases, leaving 14 bases between them.

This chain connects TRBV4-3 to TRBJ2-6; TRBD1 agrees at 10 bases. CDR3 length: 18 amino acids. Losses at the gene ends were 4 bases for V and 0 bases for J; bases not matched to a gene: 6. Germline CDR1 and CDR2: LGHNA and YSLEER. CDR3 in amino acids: CASSPQTGGGSGANVLTF. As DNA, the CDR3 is TGCGCCAGCAGCCCACAGACAGGGGGCGGCTCTGGGGCCAACGTCCTGACTTTC.

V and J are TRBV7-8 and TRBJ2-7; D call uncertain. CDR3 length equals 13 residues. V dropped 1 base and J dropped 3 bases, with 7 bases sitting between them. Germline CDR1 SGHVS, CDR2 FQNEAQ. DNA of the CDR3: TGTGCCAGCAGCTTAGGGCCCGACTACGAGCAGTACTTC. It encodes CASSLGPDYEQYF.

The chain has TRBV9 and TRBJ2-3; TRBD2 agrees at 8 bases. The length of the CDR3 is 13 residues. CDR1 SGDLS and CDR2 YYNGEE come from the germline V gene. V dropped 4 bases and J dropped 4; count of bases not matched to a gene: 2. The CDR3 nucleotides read TGTGCCAGCAGCATAGCGGGATCAGATACGCAGTATTTT. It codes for CASSIAGSDTQYF.

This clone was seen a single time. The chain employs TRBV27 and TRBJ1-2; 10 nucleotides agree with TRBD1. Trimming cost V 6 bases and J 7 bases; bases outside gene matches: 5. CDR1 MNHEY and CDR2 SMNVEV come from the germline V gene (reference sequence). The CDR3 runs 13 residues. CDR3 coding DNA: TGTGCCAGCAGATTGGGGGACAGGGGTGGCTACACCTTC. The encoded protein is CASRLGDRGGYTF.

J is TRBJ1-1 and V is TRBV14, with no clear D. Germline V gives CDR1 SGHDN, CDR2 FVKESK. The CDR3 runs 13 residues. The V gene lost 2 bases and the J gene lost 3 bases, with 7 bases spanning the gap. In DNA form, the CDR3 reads TGTGCCAGCAGCCAATCCTCGGACACTGAAGCTTTCTTT. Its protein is CASSQSSDTEAFF. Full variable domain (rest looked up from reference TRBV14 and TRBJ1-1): EAGVTQFPSHSVIEKGQTVTLRCDPISGHDNLYWYRRVMGKEIKFLLHFVKESKQDESGMPNNRFLAERTGGTYSTLKVQPAELEDSGVYFCASSQSSDTEAFFGQGTRLTVV.

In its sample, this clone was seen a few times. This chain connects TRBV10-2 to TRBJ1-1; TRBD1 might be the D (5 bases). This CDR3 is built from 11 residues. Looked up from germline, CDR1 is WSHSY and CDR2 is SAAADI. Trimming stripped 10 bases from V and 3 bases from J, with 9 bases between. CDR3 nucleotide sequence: TGCGCCACCAAACAGGACACTGAAGCTTTCTTT. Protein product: CATKQDTEAFF.

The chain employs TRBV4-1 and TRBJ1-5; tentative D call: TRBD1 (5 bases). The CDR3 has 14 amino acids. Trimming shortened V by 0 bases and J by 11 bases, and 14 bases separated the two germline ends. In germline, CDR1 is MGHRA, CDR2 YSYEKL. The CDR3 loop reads CASSQERRTQTQHF. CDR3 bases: TGCGCCAGCAGCCAAGAGCGGCGGACACAGACCCAGCATTTT.

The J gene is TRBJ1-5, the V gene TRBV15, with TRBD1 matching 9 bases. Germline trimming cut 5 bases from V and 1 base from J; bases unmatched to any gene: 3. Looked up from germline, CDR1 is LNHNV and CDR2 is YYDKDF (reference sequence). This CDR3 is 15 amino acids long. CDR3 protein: CATSSDRGSNQPQHF. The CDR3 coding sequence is TGTGCCACCAGCTCCGACAGGGGGAGCAATCAGCCCCAGCATTTT. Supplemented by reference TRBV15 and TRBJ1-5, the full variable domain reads DAMVIQNPRYQVTQFGKPVTLSCSQTLNHNVMYWYQQKSSQAPKLLFHYYDKDFNNEADTPDNFQSRRPNTSFCFLDIRSPGLGDTAMYLCATSSDRGSNQPQHFGDGTRLSIL.

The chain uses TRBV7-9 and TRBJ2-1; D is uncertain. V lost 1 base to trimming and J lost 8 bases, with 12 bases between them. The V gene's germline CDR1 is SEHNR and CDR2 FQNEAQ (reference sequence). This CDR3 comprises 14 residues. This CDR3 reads CASSLGSNLDEQFF. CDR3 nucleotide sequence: TGTGCCAGCAGCTTAGGTTCTAACTTGGATGAGCAGTTCTTC.

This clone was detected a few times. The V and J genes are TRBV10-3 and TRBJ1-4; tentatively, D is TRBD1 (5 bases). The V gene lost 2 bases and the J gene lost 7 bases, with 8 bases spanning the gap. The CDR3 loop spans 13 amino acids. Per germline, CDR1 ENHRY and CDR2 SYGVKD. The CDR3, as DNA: TGTGCCATCAGTGAGGCTAGGGGTGAAAAACTGTTTTTT. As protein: CAISEARGEKLFF.

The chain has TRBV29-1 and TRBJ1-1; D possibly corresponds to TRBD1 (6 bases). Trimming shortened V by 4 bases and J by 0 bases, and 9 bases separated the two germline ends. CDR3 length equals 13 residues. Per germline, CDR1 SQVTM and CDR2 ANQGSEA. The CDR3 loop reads CSVVGQMNTEAFF. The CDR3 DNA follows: TGCAGCGTTGTTGGACAGATGAACACTGAAGCTTTCTTT.

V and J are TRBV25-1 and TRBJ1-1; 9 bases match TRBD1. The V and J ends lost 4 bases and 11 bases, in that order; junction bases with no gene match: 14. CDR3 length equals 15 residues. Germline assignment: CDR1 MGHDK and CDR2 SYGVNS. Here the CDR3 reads CASSAVPGQGKAAFF. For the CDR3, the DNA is TGTGCCAGCAGTGCCGTCCCGGGACAGGGAAAGGCCGCTTTCTTT. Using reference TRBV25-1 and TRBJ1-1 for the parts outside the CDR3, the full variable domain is EADIYQTPRYLVIGTGKKITLECSQTMGHDKMYWYQQDPGMELHLIHYSYGVNSTEKGDLSSESTVSRIRTEHFPLTLESARPSHTSQYLCASSAVPGQGKAAFFGQGTRLTVV.

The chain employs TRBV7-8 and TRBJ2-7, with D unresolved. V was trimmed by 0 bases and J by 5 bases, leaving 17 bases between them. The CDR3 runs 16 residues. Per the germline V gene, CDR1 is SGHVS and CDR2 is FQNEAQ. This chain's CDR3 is CASSLAETEARDEQYF. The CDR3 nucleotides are TGTGCCAGCAGCTTAGCGGAGACCGAAGCTCGGGACGAGCAGTACTTC.

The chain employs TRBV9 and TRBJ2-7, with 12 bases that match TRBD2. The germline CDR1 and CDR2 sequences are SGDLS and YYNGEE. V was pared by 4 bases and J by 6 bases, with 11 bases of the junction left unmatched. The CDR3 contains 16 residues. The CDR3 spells CASSPRTSGEGREQYF. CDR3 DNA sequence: TGTGCCAGCAGCCCCCGGACTAGCGGGGAGGGCCGCGAGCAGTACTTC.

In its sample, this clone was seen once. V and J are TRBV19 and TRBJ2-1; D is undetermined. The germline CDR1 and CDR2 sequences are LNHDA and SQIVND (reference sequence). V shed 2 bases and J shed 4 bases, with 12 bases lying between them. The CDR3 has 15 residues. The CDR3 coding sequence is TGTGCCAGTAGTATAAAAGCTAGTTCGTACAATGAGCAGTTCTTC. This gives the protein CASSIKASSYNEQFF.

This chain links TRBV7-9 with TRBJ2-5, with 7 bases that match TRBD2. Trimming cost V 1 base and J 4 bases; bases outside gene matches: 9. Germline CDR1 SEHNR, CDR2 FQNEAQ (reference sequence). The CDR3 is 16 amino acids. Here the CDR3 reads CASSLGAGRELETQYF. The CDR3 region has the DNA TGTGCCAGCAGCTTAGGAGCGGGAAGGGAATTAGAGACCCAGTACTTC.